The source of this T cell receptor beta chain is a study of PD-L1 blockade in urothelial cancer. Study-wide background: Anywhere from 0 to 3 prior chemotherapy regimens had been received by patients. Blood analysis was done at 3 weeks (second dose) and 6 weeks after treatment began.

This clone was seen a single time. Assay used: immunoSEQ multiplex PCR; TCRdb lists only in-frame clones, some missing. Of tens of thousands of clones detected, 70% to 90% appear once; the ten largest clones hold about 1.6%. Stated time point: pretreatment peripheral blood. Metastatic or locally advanced urothelial carcinoma was present in the patients. Between 1 and 8 samples, pretreatment and on-treatment, were given by each patient. The germline CDR1 and CDR2 sequences are SNHLY and FYNNEI. Trimming cost V 6 bases and J 7 bases; bases outside gene matches: 3. The CDR3 runs 12 residues. The sequencing used PBMCs, collected around atezolizumab (anti-PD-L1) treatment. This chain joins TRBV2 and TRBJ2-5; 9 bases align to TRBD1. The clonotype comes from a man between 65 and 79 years old with urothelial cancer. This CDR3 is CASRGQGGTQYF. CDR3 coding DNA: TGTGCCAGCAGGGGACAGGGAGGGACCCAGTACTTC.